This section outlines one TCR beta chain sequence together with its context. Its matching antigen is unknown. This entry is derived from a study of OX40 agonist ivuxolimab in advanced cancers. Regarding the study as a whole: The study observed clonal expansion of CD4+ and CD8+ blood T cells by week 6 at 0.1 to 3.0 mg/kg. On average, a greater number of expanded clones characterised CD8+ T cells relative to CD4+.

V was pared by 5 bases and J by 0 bases, with 13 bases between. Germline-derived CDR1 and CDR2 are LNHDA and SQIVND (reference sequence). The CDR3 has 16 amino acids. The assay was immunoSEQ multiplex PCR, and TCRdb's table has in-frame clones only and misses some. The sample holds approximately 42,000 clones; roughly 88% are singletons and the top ten take around 19%. The origin of this receptor is an adult with an advanced solid tumor such as melanoma, head and neck, liver or kidney cancer. This material consisted of CD4+ or CD8+ T cells sorted from blood, taken in a trial of the OX40 agonist ivuxolimab. V is TRBV19 and J is TRBJ1-4; D gene unclear. Written as DNA, the CDR3 is TGTGCCAGTAGTCCCCCCCATCTTGCAACTAATGAAAAACTGTTTTTT. This encodes CASSPPHLATNEKLFF.